This is a list of T cell receptor beta chains from one sample in a study of blood T cell repertoires in COVID-19. Profiled with immunoSEQ multiplex PCR; TCRdb holds only in-frame clones, not every one. The table has almost 55,000 clones, approximately 84% seen once. The sample consisted of peripheral blood. The receptor source for this set is a human donor in a cohort sampled during active COVID-19. Each CDR3 is given with its conserved first and last residue. Fields, in order: D gene, clone size, V gene, J gene, CDR3 DNA, CDR3 protein. A D gene is named only where the DNA matches it firmly. Rows may omit the clone size; those that give it use once, few, many or a size class.

>NA|NA|TRBV27|TRBJ1-1
TGTGCCAGCAGGGAAAGCGGCACTGAAGCTTTCTTT
CASRESGTEAFF
>TRBD2|NA|TRBV5-5|TRBJ2-6
TGTGCCAGCAGCTTCGAGCGGGGGGCGGTAGGGGCCAACGTCCTGACTTTC
CASSFERGAVGANVLTF
>TRBD1|NA|TRBV4-1|TRBJ2-7
TGCGCCAGCAGCCAAGGTTGGGCCGGGACAGGGAACGAGCAGTACTTC
CASSQGWAGTGNEQYF
>TRBD1|NA|TRBV5-4|TRBJ2-3
TGTGCCAGCAGCGGACAGGGGGCTTCCCATACGCAGTATTTT
CASSGQGASHTQYF
>TRBD1|NA|TRBV14|TRBJ2-6
TGTGCCAGCAGCCAATACAGACAGGGGTTCTCTGGGGCCAACGTCCTGACTTTC
CASSQYRQGFSGANVLTF
>NA|NA|TRBV21-1|TRBJ1-6
TGTGCCAGCAGCAAAGACCCCGGGAGCCACTTTAATTCACCCCTCCACTTT
CASSKDPGSHFNSPLHF
>TRBD1|NA|TRBV28|TRBJ1-6
TGTGCCAGCAGTATAGGGACAGGGGATAATTCACCCCTCCACTTT
CASSIGTGDNSPLHF
>NA|NA|TRBV10-1|TRBJ1-1
TGCGCCAGCAGTGAGTCGCCCGTGAGCACTGAAGCTTTCTTT
CASSESPVSTEAFF
>NA|NA|TRBV19|TRBJ2-3
TGTGCCAGCACCGGGCCAGGGGAAGCAGATACGCAGTATTTT
CASTGPGEADTQYF
>TRBD2|NA|TRBV7-2|TRBJ2-2
TGTGCCAGCAGCCCGGGACTAGGTTCCGGGGAGCTGTTTTTT
CASSPGLGSGELFF
>NA|NA|TRBV12-3/TRBV12-4|TRBJ1-6
TGTGCCAGCAGACCGGGACAATATTCACCCCTCCACTTT
CASRPGQYSPLHF
>TRBD2|NA|TRBV13|TRBJ2-3
TGTGCCAGCAGCTTTGGACTAGCGGGGGTCACAGATACGCAGTATTTT
CASSFGLAGVTDTQYF
>NA|NA|TRBV7-3|TRBJ1-2
TGTGCCAGCAGCGAACCCAGGGCACGTGGCTACACCTTC
CASSEPRARGYTF
>NA|once|TRBV10-3|TRBJ2-1
TGTGCCATCAGTGAAGTGAACGACCCAAGAGCGAACAATGAGCAGTTCTTC
CAISEVNDPRANNEQFF
>NA|few|TRBV4-1|TRBJ1-1
TGCGCCAGCAGCCAAACTAATTTGAACACTGAAGCTTTCTTT
CASSQTNLNTEAFF